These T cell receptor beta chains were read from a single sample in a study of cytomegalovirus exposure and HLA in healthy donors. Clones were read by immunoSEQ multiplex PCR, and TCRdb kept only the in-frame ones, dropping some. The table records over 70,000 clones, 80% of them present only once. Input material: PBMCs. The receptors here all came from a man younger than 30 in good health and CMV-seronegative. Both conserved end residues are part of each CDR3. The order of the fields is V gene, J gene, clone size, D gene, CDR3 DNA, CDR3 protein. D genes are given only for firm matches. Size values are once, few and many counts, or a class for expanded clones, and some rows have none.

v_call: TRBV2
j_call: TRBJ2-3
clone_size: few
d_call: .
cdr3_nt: TGTGCCAGCAGTGAAGAAGGGGTCATACTCACAGATACGCAGTATTTT
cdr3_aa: CASSEEGVILTDTQYF

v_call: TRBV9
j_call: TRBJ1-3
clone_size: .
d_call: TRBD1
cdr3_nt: TGTGCCAGCAGCCGTTCGACAGGGACCTTCTCTGGAAACACCATATATTTT
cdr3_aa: CASSRSTGTFSGNTIYF

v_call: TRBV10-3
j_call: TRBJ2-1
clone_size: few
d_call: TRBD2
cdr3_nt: TGTGCCATCAGTGGCGGACTAGCGGGGGCTGAGCAGTTCTTC
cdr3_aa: CAISGGLAGAEQFF

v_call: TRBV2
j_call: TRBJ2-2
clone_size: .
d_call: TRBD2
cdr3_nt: TGTGCCAGCACCAAAGCCGTAGCGGGGGGCGGCACCGGGGAGCTGTTTTTT
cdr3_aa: CASTKAVAGGGTGELFF

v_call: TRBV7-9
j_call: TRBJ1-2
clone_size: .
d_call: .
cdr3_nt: TGTTCCAGCAGCGTACGACAGAACTATGGCTACACCTTC
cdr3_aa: CSSSVRQNYGYTF

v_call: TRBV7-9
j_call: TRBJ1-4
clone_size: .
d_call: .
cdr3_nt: TGTGCCAGCAGCCAACCCATTTGGGGGGGCCGTGAAAAACTGTTTTTT
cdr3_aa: CASSQPIWGGREKLFF

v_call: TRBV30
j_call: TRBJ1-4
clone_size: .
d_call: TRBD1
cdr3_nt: TGTGCCGAGGGACAGGGGAGTGAAAAACTGTTTTTT
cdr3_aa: CAEGQGSEKLFF

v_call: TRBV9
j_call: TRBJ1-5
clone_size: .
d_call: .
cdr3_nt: TGTGCCAGCAGCGTAGGGGGCAGCAACAATCAGCCCCAGCATTTT
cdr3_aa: CASSVGGSNNQPQHF

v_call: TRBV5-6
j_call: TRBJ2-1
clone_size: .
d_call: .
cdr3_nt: TGTGCCAGCAGCTTGGGTGGAGCGGCTTACAATGAGCAGTTCTTC
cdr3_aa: CASSLGGAAYNEQFF

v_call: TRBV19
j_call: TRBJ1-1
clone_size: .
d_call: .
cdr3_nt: TGTGCCAGTAGTGGAGGGGGGGCGAACACTGAAGCTTTCTTT
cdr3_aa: CASSGGGANTEAFF

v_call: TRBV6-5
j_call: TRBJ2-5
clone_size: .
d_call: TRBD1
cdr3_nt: TGTGCCAGCAGTGTCACAGGGGGCCAAGAGACCCAGTACTTC
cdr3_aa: CASSVTGGQETQYF

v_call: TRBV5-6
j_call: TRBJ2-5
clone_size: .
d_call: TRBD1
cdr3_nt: TGTGCCAGCACAGGACAGGATACAGCAGAGACCCAGTACTTC
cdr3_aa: CASTGQDTAETQYF

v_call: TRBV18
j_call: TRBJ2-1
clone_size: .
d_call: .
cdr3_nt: TGTGCCAGCTCACCACCACCTAGCGTGGTCAATGAGCAGTTCTTC
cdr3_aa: CASSPPPSVVNEQFF

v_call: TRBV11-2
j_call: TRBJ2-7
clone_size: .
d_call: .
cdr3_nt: TGTGCCAGCAGCCCCTCCAGGGTACGAGACGAGCAGTACTTC
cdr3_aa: CASSPSRVRDEQYF

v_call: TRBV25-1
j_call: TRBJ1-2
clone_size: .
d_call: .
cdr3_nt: TGTGCCAGCAGTGAGGATGGTCAGGGGCTTTGGGGCTACACCTTC
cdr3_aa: CASSEDGQGLWGYTF

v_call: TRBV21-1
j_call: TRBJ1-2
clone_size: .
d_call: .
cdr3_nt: TGTGCCAGCAGCAAAGCGCTGCGGGACGTAAACTATGGCTACACCTTC
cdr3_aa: CASSKALRDVNYGYTF

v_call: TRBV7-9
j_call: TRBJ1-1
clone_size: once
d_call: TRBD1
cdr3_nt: TGTGCCAGCAGACCAGGGGGCACTGAAGCTTTCTTT
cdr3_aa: CASRPGGTEAFF

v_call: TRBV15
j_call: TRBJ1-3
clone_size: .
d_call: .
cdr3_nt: TGTGCCACCAGCAGAGAGGCGGGCAGGTGGACTGGAAACACCATATATTTT
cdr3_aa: CATSREAGRWTGNTIYF

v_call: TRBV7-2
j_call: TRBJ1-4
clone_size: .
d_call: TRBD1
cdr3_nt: TGTGCCAGCAGCTTCCAGCAGGGGGCGCAAGGAAAACTGTTTTTT
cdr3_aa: CASSFQQGAQGKLFF

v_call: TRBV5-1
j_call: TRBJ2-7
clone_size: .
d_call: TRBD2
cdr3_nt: TGCGCCAGCAGCCCGCCGGGGGGAGCGGGGAACTACGAGCAGTACTTC
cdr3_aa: CASSPPGGAGNYEQYF

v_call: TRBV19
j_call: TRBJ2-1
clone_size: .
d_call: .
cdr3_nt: TGTGCCAGTAGTATAGCGGGGGTCTCAAATGAGCAGTTCTTC
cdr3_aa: CASSIAGVSNEQFF

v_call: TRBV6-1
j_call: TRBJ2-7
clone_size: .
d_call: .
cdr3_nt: TGTGCCAGCAGTGAATTCACAGCTCCATACGAGCAGTACTTC
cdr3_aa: CASSEFTAPYEQYF

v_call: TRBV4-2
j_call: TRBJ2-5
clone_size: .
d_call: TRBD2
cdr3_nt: TGTGCCAGCAGCCAAGATATGATCCAGCGGGGTTGGGAGCAGTACTTC
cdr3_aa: CASSQDMIQRGWEQYF

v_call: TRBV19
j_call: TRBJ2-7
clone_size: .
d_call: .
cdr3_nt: TGTGCCAGTAGTATAGTAGCAGGGGTTGAAGAGCAGTACTTC
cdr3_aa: CASSIVAGVEEQYF

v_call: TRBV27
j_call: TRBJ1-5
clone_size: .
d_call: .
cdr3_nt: TGTGCCAGCCGTACGGGGGTGGCCAGCAATCAGCCCCAGCATTTT
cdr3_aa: CASRTGVASNQPQHF

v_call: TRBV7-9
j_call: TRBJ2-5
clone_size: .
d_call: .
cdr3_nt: TGTTCCAGCAGCTCGGGACTGCCGGAGACCCAGTACTTC
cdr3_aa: CSSSSGLPETQYF

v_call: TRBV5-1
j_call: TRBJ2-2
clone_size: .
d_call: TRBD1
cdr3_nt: TGCGCCAGCAGCACGGGACAGGTTGGCACCGGGGAGCTGTTTTTT
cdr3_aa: CASSTGQVGTGELFF

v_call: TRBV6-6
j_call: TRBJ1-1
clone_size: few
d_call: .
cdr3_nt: TGTGCCAGCAGTTTTGAAGGGGCGGCTGAAGCTTTCTTT
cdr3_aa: CASSFEGAAEAFF

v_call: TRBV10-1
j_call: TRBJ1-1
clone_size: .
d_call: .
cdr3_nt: TGCGCCAGCAGTGACCAGGGATTGGTGAACACTGAAGCTTTCTTT
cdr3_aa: CASSDQGLVNTEAFF

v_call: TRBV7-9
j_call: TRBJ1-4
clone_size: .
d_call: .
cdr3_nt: TGTGCCAGCAGCTTAGCGGGGGGGGAAAAACTGTTTTTT
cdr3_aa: CASSLAGGEKLFF

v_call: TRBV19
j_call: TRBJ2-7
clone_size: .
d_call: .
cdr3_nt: TGTGCCAGTAGTATGGCTACAGGGTTCGAGCAGTACTTC
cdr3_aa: CASSMATGFEQYF

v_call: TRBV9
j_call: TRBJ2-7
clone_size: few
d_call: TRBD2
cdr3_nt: TGTGCCAGCAGCGTAGAAGGTAGCGGGTTTTCCTACGAGCAGTACTTC
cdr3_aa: CASSVEGSGFSYEQYF

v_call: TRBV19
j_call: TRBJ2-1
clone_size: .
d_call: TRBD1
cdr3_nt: TGTGCCAGTAGTACGGGACAGGGGAAGAATGAGCAGTTCTTC
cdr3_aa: CASSTGQGKNEQFF

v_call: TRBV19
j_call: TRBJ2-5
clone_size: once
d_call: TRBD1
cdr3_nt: TGTGCCAGTAGTCTCGGGACAGGGGTGGAGACCCAGTACTTC
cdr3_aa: CASSLGTGVETQYF

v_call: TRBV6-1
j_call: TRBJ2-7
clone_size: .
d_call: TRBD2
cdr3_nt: TGTGCCAGCAGTGATCCCTCCAGCGGGGGGGTCTCCCGCTACGAGCAGTACTTC
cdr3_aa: CASSDPSSGGVSRYEQYF

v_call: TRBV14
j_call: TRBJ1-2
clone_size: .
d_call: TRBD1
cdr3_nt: TGTGCCAGCAGCCCGACAGGGGGCCATGGTGGCTACACCTTC
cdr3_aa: CASSPTGGHGGYTF

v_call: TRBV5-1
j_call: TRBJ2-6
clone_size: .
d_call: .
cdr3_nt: TGCGCCAGCAGCTTGGCACAGGTCTCTGGGGCCAACGTCCTGACTTTC
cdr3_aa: CASSLAQVSGANVLTF